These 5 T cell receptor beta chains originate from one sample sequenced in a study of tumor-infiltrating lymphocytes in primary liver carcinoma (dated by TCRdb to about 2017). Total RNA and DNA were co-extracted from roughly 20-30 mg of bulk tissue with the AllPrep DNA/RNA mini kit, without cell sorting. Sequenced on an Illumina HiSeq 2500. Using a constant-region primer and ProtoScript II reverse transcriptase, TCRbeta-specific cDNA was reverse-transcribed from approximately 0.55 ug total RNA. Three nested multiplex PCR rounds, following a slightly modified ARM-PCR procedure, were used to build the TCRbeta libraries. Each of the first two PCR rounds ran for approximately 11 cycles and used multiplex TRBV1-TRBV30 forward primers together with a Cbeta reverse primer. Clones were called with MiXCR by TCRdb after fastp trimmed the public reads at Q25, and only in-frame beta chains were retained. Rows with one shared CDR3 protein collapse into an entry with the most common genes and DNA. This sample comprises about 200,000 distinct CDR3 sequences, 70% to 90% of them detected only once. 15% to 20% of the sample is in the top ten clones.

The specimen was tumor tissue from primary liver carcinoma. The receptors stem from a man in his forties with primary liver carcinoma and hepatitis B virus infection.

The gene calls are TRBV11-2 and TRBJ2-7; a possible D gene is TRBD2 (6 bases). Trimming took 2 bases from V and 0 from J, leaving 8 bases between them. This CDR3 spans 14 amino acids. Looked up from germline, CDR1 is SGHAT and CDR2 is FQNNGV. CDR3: CASSLTGGSYEQYF. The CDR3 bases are TGTGCCAGCAGCTTAACCGGGGGCTCCTACGAGCAGTACTTC.

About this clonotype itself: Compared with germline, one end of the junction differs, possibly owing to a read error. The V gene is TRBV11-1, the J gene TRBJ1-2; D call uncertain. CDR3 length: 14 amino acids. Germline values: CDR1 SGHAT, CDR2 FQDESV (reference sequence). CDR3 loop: CANSLARQGRGYTF. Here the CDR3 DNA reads TGTGCCAACAGCTTAGCGCGCCAAGGGAGAGGCTACACCTTC.

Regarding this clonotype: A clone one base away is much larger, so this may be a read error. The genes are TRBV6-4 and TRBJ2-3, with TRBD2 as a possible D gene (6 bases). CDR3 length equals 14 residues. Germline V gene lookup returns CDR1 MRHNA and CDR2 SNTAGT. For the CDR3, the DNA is TGTGTCAGCAGTGACAGTGGCGGGGTGGATACGCAGTATTTT. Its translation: CVSSDSGGVDTQYF.

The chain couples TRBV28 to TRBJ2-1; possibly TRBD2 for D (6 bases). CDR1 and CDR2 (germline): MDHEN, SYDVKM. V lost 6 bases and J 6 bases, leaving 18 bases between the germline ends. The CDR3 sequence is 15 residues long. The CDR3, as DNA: TGTGCCAGCAGCTTCGGGAGCGGATTCTGCAATGAGCAGTTCTTC. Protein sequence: CASSFGSGFCNEQFF.

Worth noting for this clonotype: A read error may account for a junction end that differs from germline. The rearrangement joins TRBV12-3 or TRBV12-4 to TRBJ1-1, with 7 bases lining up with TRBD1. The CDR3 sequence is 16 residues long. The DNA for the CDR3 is TGTGCCAATAGCCCCCATCCTGGGACAGCGAACATTGAAGCTTTCTTT. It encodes CANSPHPGTANIEAFF.